This TCR beta chain was retrieved from a study of OX40 agonist ivuxolimab in advanced cancers. Study context: Patients' therapy was ivuxolimab, an antibody that acts as an agonist of OX40 (CD134). Dose-escalation cases comprised hepatocellular carcinoma, melanoma, renal cell or head and neck cancer.

Germline CDR1 and CDR2: SGHNT and YYREEE (reference sequence). The CDR3 runs to 15 residues. Trimming took 1 base from V and 1 from J; bases not matched to a gene: 3. A word on this clone: The antigen is unknown.

Generated by immunoSEQ multiplex PCR, the TCRdb table keeps only in-frame clones and is missing some. The sample lists about 62,000 clones, 84% occurring once. General study points: The study found that CD8+ T cells averaged more expanded clones than CD4+. At doses 0.1 to 3.0 mg/kg, CD4+ and CD8+ clones expanded.

The TCR was taken from an adult with an advanced solid tumor such as melanoma, head and neck, liver or kidney cancer. J is TRBJ2-7 and V is TRBV5-4; TRBD1 aligns across 9 bases. The source was CD4+ or CD8+ T cells sorted from blood, collected in a trial of the OX40 agonist ivuxolimab. CDR3 in amino acids: CASSLIGQGSYEQYF. In nucleotides, the CDR3 is TGTGCCAGCAGCTTGATAGGACAGGGGTCCTACGAGCAGTACTTC.